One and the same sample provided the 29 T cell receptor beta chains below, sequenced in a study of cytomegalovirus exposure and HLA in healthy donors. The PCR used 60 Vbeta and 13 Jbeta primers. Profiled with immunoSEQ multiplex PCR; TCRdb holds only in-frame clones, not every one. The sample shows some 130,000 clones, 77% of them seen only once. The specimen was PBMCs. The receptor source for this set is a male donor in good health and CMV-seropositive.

The CDR3 sequence is CSGRRQGTEAFF. CDR3 coding DNA: TGCAGCGGTCGAAGACAGGGCACTGAAGCTTTCTTT. The chain joins TRBV29-1 to TRBJ1-1; 7 bases align to TRBD1. The CDR3 loop spans 12 amino acids. The germline V gene has CDR1 SQVTM and CDR2 ANQGSEA. The V gene end was trimmed by 7 bases and the J gene end by 4 bases; junction bases not matched to a gene: 6.

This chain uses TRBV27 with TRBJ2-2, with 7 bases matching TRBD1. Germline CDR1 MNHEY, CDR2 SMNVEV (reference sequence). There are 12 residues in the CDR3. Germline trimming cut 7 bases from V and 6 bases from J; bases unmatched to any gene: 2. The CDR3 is CASTQGAGELFF. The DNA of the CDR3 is TGTGCCAGCACCCAGGGGGCCGGGGAGCTGTTTTTT.

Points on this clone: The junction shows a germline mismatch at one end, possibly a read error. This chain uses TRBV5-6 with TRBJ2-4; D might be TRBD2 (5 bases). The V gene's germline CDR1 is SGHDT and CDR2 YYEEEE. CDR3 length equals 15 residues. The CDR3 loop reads CASGLGGLIKNSQYF. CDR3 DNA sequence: TGTGCCAGCGGCCTTGGAGGACTCATCAAAAACAGTCAGTACTTC.

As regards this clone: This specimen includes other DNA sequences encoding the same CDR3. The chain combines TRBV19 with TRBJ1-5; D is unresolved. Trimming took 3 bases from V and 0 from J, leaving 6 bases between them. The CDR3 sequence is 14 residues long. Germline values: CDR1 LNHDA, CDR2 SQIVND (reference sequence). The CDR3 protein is CASSIRDSNQPQHF. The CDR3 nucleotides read TGTGCCAGTAGTATTCGCGATAGCAATCAGCCCCAGCATTTT.

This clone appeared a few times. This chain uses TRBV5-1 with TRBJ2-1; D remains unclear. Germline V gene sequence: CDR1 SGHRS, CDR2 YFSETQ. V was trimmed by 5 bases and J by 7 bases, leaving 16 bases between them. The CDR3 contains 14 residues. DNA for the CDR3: TGCGCCAGCAGGAAAGTACTCGATTGGAATGAGCAGTTCTTC. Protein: CASRKVLDWNEQFF.

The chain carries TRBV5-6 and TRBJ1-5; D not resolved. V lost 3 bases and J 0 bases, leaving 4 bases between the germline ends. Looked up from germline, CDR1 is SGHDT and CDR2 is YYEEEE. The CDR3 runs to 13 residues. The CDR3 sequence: CASSYSSNQPQHF. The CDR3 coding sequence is TGTGCCAGCAGCTACAGTAGCAATCAGCCCCAGCATTTT.

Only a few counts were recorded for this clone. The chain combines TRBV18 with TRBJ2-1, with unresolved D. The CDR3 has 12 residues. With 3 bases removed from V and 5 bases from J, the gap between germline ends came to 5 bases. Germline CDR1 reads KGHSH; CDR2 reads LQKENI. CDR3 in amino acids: CASSPSNNEQFF. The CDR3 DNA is TGTGCCAGCTCACCCAGTAACAATGAGCAGTTCTTC.

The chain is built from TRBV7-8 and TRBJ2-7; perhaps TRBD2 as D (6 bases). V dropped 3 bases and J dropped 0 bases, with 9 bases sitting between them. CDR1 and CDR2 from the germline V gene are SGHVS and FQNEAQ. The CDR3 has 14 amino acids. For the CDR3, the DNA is TGTGCCAGCAGCTTGGGGGAGGTCTCCTACGAGCAGTACTTC. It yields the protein CASSLGEVSYEQYF.

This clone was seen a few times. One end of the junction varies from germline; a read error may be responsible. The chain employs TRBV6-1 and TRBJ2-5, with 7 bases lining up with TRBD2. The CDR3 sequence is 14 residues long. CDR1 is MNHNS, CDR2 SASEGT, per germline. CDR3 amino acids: CASGIGGAEETQYF. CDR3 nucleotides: TGCGCCAGCGGGATCGGCGGGGCCGAGGAGACCCAGTACTTC.

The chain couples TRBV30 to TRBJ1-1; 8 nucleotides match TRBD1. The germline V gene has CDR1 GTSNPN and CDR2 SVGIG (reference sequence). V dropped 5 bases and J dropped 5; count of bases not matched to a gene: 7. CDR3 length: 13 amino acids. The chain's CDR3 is CAWDQGAFTEAFF. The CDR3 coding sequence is TGTGCCTGGGACCAGGGGGCTTTTACTGAAGCTTTCTTT.

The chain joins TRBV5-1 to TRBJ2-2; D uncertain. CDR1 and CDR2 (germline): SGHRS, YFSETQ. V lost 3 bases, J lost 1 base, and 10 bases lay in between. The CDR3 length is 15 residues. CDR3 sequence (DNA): TGCGCCAGCAGCTCTAACCCAGGGAACACCGGGGAGCTGTTTTTT. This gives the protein CASSSNPGNTGELFF.

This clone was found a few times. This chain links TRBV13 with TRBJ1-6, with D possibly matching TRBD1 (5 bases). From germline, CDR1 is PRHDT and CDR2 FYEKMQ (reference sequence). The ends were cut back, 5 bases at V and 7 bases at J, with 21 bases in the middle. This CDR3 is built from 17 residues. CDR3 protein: CASSRRTPGMGNSPLHF. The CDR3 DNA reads TGTGCCAGCAGCCGACGCACCCCAGGGATGGGGAATTCACCCCTCCACTTT.

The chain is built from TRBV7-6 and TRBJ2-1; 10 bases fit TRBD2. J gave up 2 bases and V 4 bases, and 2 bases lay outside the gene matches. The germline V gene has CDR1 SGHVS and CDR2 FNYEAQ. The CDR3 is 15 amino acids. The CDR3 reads CASSSGTSAYNEQFF. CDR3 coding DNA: TGTGCCAGCAGCTCCGGGACTAGCGCCTACAATGAGCAGTTCTTC.

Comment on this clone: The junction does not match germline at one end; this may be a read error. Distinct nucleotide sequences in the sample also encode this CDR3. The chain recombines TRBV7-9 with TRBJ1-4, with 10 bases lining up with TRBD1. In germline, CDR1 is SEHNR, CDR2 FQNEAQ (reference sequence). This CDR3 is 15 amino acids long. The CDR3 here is CASSEGTGVGEKLFF. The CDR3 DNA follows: TGCGCCAGCAGCGAAGGGACAGGGGTAGGTGAAAAACTGTTTTTT.

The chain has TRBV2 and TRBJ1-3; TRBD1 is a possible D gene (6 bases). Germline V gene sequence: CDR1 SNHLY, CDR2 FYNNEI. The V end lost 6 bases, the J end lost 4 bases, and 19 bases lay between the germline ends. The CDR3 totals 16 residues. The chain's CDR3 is CASRLTGGSGGNTIYF. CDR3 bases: TGTGCCAGCAGACTGACAGGAGGCAGTGGGGGAAACACCATATATTTT.

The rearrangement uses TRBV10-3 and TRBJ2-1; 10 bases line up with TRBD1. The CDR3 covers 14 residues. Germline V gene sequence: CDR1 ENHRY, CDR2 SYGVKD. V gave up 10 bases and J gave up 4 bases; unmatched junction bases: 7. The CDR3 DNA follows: TGTGCCACCTCGGGGGGACAGGGGTACAATGAGCAGTTCTTC. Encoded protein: CATSGGQGYNEQFF.

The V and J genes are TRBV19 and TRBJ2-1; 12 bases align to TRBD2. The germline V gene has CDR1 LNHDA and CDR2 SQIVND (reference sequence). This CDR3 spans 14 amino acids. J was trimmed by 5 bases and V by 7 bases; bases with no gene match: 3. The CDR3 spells CASTRLAGDNEQFF. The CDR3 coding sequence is TGTGCCAGTACTCGACTAGCGGGGGACAATGAGCAGTTCTTC.

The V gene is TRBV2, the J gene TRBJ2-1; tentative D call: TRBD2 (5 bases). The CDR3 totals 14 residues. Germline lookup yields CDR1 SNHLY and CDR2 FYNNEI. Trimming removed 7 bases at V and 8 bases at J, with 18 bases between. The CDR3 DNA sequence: TGTGCCAGCACTCGGGGTCTTGGTGTCGATGAGCAGTTCTTC. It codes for CASTRGLGVDEQFF.

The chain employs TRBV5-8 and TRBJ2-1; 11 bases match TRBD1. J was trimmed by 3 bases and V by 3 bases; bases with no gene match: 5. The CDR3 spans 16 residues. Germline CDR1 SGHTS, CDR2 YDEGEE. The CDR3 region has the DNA TGTGCCAGCAGCTCCGGGACAGGGGGAGTCTACAATGAGCAGTTCTTC. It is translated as CASSSGTGGVYNEQFF.

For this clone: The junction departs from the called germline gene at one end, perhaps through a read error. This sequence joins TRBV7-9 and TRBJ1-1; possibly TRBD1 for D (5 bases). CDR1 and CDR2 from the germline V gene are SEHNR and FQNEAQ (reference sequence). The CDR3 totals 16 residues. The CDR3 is CSSSLLGGNMNTEAFF. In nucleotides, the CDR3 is TGTTCCAGCAGCTTACTCGGGGGTAACATGAACACTGAAGCTTTCTTT.

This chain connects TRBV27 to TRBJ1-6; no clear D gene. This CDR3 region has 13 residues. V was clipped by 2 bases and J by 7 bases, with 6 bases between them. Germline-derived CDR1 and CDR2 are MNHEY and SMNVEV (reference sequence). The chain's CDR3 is CASSLGENSPLHF. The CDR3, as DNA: TGTGCCAGCAGTTTAGGGGAGAATTCACCCCTCCACTTT.

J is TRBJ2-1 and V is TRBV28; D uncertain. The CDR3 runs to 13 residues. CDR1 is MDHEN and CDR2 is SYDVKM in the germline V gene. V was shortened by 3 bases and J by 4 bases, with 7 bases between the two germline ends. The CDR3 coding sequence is TGTGCCAGCAGTTTTATACGGTACAATGAGCAGTTCTTC. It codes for CASSFIRYNEQFF.

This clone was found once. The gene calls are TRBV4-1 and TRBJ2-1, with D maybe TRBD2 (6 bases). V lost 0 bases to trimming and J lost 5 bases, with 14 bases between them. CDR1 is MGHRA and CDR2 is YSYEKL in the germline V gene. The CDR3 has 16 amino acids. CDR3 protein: CASSQDYSGVNNEQFF. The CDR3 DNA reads TGCGCCAGCAGCCAAGACTATAGCGGAGTGAACAATGAGCAGTTCTTC.

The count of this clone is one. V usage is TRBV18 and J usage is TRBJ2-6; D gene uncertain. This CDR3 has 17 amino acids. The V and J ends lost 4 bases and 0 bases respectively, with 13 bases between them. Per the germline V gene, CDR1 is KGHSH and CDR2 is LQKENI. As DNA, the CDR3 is TGTGCCAGCTCACTCATGAGAAGTAACTCTGGGGCCAACGTCCTGACTTTC. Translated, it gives CASSLMRSNSGANVLTF.

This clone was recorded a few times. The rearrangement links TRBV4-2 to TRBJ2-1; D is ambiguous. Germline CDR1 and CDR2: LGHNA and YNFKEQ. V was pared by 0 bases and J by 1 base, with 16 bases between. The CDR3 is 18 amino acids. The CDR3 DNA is TGTGCCAGCAGCCAAGATCAACAGTCAAGGTTGTCCTACAATGAGCAGTTCTTC. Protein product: CASSQDQQSRLSYNEQFF.

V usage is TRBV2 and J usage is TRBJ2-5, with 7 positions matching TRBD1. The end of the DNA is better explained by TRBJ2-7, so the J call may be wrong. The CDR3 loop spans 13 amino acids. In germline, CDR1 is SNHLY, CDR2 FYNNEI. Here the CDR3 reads CASSETGFYEQYF. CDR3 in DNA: TGTGCCAGCAGTGAGACAGGGTTCTACGAGCAGTACTTC.

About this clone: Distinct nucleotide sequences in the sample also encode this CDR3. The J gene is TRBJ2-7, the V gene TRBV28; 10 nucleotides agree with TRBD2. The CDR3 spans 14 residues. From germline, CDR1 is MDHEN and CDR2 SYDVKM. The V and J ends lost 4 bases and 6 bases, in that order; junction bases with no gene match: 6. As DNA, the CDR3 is TGTGCCAGCAGTTCCCTAGCGGGAGTGGGCGAGCAGTACTTC. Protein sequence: CASSSLAGVGEQYF.

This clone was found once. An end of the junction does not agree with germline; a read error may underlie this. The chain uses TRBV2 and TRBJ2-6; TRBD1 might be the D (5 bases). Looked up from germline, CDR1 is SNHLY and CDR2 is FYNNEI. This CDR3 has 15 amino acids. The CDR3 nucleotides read TGTGCCAGCAGTGACCTCAGGGTTGGGGCCAACGGCCTGACTTTC. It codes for CASSDLRVGANGLTF.

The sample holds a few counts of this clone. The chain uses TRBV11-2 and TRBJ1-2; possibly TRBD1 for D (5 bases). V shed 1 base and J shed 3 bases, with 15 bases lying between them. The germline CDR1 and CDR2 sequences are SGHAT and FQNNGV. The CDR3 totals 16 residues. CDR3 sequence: CASSLGALDKDYGYTF. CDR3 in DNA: TGTGCCAGCAGCTTAGGAGCCCTGGACAAGGACTATGGCTACACCTTC.